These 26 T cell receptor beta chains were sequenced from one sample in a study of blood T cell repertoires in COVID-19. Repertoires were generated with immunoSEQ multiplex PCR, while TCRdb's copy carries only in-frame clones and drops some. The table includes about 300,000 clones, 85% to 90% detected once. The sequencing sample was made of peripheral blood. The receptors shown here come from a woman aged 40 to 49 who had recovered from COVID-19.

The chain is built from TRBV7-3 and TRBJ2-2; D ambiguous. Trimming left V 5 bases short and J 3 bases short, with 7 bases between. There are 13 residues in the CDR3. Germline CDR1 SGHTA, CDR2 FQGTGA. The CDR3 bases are TGTGCCAGCAGCCCTTCCTACACCGGGGAGCTGTTTTTT. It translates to CASSPSYTGELFF.

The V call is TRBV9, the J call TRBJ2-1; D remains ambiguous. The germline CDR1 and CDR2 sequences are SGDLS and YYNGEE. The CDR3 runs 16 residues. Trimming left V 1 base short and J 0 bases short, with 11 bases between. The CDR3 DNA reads TGTGCCAGCAGCGTATCCCCGGTTAGCTCCTACAATGAGCAGTTCTTC. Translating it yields CASSVSPVSSYNEQFF.

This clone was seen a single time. CDR3 sequence reads: CASSLVSPGEGEQYF. The CDR3 bases are TGTGCCAGCAGCTTAGTGTCCCCAGGCGAGGGCGAGCAGTACTTC. The J gene is TRBJ2-7, the V gene TRBV13; TRBD2 might be the D (5 bases). V lost 1 base, J lost 6 bases, and 16 bases lay in between. The CDR3 spans 15 residues. Per the germline V gene, CDR1 is PRHDT and CDR2 is FYEKMQ (reference sequence).

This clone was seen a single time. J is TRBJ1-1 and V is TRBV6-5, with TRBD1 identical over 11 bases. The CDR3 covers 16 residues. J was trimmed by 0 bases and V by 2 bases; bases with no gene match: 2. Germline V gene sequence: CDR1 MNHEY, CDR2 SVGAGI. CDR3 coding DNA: TGTGCCAGCAGTTACGGGACAGGGGGGATGAACACTGAAGCTTTCTTT. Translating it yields CASSYGTGGMNTEAFF.

The CDR3 DNA is TGTGCCAGCAGTGACTTCATGAGTACTAGCGCCAAAAACATTCAGTACTTC. It is translated as CASSDFMSTSAKNIQYF. The chain recombines TRBV6-1 with TRBJ2-4, with D perhaps TRBD2 (6 bases). Trimming pared 3 bases from V and 1 base from J, leaving 16 bases between. This CDR3 comprises 17 residues. Germline lookup yields CDR1 MNHNS and CDR2 SASEGT.

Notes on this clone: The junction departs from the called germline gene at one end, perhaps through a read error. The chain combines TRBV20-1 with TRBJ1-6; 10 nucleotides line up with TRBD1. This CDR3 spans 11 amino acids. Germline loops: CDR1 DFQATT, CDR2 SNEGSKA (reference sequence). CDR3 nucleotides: TGCAGTGCTCTCACGGGGACAGGGGCACGCTTT. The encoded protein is CSALTGTGARF.

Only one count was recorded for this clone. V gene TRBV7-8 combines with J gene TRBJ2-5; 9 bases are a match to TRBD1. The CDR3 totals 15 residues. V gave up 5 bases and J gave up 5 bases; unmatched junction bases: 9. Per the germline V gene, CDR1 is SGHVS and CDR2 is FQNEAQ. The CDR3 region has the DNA TGTGCCAGCAGCCCGGGGAGGACAGGGGTCGAGACCCAGTACTTC. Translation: CASSPGRTGVETQYF.

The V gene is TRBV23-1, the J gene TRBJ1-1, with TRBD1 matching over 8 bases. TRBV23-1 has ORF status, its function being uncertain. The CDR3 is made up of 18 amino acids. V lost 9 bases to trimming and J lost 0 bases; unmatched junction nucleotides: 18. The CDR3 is CARVDSGQGRRMNTEAFF. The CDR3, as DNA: TGCGCCAGGGTCGATAGCGGACAGGGAAGACGCATGAACACTGAAGCTTTCTTT.

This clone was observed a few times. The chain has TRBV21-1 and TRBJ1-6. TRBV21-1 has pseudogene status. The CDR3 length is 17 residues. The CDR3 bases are TGTGCCAGCAGCAGCCCCTCCTGGAGGGTTTATAATTCACCCCTCCACTTT. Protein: CASSSPSWRVYNSPLHF.

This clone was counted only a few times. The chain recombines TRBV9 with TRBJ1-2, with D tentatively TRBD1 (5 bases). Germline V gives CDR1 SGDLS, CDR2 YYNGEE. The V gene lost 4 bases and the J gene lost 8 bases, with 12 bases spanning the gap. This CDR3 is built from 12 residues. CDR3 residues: CASSPTGVGYTF. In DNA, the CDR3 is TGTGCCAGCAGCCCTACGGGGGTAGGCTACACCTTC. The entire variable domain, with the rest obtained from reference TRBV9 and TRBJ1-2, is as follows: DSGVTQTPKHLITATGQRVTLRCSPRSGDLSVYWYQQSLDQGLQFLIQYYNGEERAKGNILERFSAQQFPDLHSELNLSSLELGDSALYFCASSPTGVGYTFGSGTRLTVV.

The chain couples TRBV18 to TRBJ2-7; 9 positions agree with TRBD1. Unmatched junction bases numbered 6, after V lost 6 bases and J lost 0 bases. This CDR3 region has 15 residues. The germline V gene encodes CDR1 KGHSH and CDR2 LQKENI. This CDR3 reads CASSPAGQGSYEQYF. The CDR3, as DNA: TGTGCCAGCTCTCCAGCGGGACAGGGCTCCTACGAGCAGTACTTC.

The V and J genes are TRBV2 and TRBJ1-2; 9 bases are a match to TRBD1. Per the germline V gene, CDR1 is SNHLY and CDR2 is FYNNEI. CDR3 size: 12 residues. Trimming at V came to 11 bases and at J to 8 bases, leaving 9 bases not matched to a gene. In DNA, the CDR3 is TGTGCCGGGGGGGACAGGGTTAACGGCTACACCTTC. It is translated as CAGGDRVNGYTF. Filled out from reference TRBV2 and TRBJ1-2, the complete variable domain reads EPEVTQTPSHQVTQMGQEVILRCVPISNHLYFYWYRQILGQKVEFLVSFYNNEISEKSEIFDDQFSVERPDGSNFTLKIRSTKLEDSAMYFCAGGDRVNGYTFGSGTRLTVV.

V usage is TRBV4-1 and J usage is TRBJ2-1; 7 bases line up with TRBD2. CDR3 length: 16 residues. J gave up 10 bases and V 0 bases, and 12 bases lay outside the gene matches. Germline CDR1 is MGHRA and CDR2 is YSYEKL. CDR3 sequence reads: CASSQEGGRVRGEQFF. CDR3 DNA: TGCGCCAGCAGCCAAGAAGGTGGGAGGGTCCGGGGGGAGCAGTTCTTC.

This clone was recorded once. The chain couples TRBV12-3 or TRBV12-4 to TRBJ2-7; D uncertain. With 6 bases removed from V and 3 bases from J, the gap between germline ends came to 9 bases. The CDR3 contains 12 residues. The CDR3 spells CASSPWSYEQYF. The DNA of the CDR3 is TGTGCCAGCAGCCCGTGGAGCTACGAGCAGTACTTC.

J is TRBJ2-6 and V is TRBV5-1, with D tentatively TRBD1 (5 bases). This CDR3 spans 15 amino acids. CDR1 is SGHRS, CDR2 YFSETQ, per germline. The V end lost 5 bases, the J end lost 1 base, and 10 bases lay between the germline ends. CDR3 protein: CASSPQGSGANVLTF. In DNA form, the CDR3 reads TGCGCCAGCAGTCCTCAGGGATCTGGGGCCAACGTCCTGACTTTC.

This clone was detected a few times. CDR3 protein: CASSLGGTRDTEAFF. The CDR3, as DNA: TGTGCCAGCAGCCTTGGGGGGACCAGGGACACTGAAGCTTTCTTT. The rearrangement uses TRBV5-5 and TRBJ1-1; TRBD1 might be the D (5 bases). Trimming left V 4 bases short and J 3 bases short, with 16 bases between. This CDR3 is built from 15 residues. The germline gives CDR1 SGHKS, CDR2 YYEKEE (reference sequence). The full variable domain, with the rest looked up from reference TRBV5-5 and TRBJ1-1, is DAGVTQSPTHLIKTRGQQVTLRCSPISGHKSVSWYQQVLGQGPQFIFQYYEKEERGRGNFPDRFSARQFPNYSSELNVNALLLGDSALYLCASSLGGTRDTEAFFGQGTRLTVV.

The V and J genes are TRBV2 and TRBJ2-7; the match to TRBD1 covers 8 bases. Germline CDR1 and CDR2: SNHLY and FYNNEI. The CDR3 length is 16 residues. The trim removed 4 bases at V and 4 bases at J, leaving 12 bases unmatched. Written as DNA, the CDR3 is TGTGCCAGCAGTGGGCCTACCGGACAGGGAAAATACGAGCAGTACTTC. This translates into CASSGPTGQGKYEQYF.

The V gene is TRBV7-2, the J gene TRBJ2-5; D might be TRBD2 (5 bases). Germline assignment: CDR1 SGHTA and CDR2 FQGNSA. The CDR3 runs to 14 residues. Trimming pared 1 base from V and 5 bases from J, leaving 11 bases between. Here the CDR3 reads CASSLVEVRETQYF. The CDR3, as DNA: TGTGCCAGCAGCTTAGTGGAGGTCAGGGAGACCCAGTACTTC.

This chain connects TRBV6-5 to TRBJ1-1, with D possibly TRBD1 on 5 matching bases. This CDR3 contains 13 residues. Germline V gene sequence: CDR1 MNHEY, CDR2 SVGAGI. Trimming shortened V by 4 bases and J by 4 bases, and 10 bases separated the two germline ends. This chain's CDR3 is CASSSQQGTEAFF. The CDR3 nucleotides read TGTGCCAGCAGTTCCCAGCAGGGCACTGAAGCTTTCTTT.

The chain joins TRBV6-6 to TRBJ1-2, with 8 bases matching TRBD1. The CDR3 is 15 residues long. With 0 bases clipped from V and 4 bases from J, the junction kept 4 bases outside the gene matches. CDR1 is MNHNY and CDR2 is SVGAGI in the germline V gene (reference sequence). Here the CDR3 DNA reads TGTGCCAGCAGTTACTCGCCAGGGGGCGGCTATGGCTACACCTTC. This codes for CASSYSPGGGYGYTF.

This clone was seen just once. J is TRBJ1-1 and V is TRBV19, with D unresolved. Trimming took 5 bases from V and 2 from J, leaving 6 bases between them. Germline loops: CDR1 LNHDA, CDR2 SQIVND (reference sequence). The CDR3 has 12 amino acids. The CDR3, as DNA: TGTGCCAGTAGTTCCCAAAACACTGAAGCTTTCTTT. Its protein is CASSSQNTEAFF.

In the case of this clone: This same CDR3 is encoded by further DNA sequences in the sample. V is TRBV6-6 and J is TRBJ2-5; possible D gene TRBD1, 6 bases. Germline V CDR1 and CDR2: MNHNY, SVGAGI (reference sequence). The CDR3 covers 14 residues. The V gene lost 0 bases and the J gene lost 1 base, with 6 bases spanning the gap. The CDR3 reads CASSYSRGQETQYF. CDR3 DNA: TGTGCCAGCAGTTACTCCAGGGGCCAAGAGACCCAGTACTTC.

This CDR3 is CASSFSLGNTEAFF. Written as DNA, the CDR3 is TGTGCCAGCAGCTTCAGTCTTGGGAACACTGAAGCTTTCTTT. The V call is TRBV9, the J call TRBJ1-1; D unresolved. V lost 4 bases and J 1 base, leaving 11 bases between the germline ends. Germline V gives CDR1 SGDLS, CDR2 YYNGEE. The CDR3 is made up of 14 amino acids.

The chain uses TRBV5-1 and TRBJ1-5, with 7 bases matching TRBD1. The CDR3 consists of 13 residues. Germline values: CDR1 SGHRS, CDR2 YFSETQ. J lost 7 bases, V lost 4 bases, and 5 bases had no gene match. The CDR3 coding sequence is TGCGCCAGCAGCGAGACAGGGAACCAGCCCCAGCATTTT. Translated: CASSETGNQPQHF.

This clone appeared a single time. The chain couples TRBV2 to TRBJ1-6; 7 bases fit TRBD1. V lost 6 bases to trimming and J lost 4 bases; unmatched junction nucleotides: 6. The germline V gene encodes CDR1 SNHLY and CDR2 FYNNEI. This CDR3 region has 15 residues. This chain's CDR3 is CASREDRTYNSPLHF. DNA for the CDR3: TGTGCCAGCAGGGAGGACAGGACTTATAATTCACCCCTCCACTTT. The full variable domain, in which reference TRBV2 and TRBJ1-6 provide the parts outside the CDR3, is EPEVTQTPSHQVTQMGQEVILRCVPISNHLYFYWYRQILGQKVEFLVSFYNNEISEKSEIFDDQFSVERPDGSNFTLKIRSTKLEDSAMYFCASREDRTYNSPLHFGNGTRLTVT.

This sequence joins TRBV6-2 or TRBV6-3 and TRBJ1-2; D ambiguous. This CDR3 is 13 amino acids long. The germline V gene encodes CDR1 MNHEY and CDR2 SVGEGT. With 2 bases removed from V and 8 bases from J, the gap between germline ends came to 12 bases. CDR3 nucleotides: TGTGCCAGCAGTTACAGGCGGGTTGGCGGCTACACCTTC. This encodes CASSYRRVGGYTF.